These 32 T cell receptor beta chains came from one sample sequenced in a study of Ad26.COV2.S vaccination and SARS-CoV-2 variants. Treatment reported: some 19 received Ad26.COV2.S at low or high dose, single or two shots; several received placebo; per-sample allocation not given. Collection of the samples took place on day 63 after the first injection of vaccine or placebo. Sequencing used immunoSEQ multiplex PCR; TCRdb keeps in-frame clones, though not all of them. The sample yields hundreds of thousands of clones, about 88% seen once. The sequencing here drew on peripheral blood, taken in a trial of Ad26.COV2.S vaccine versus placebo. These receptor sequences come from a person between 18 and 65 years old who received the Ad26.COV2.S COVID-19 vaccine or a placebo.

The chain carries TRBV27 and TRBJ2-7; TRBD1 matches at 9 bases. V dropped 7 bases and J dropped 1; count of bases not matched to a gene: 11. The length of the CDR3 is 16 residues. Germline assignment: CDR1 MNHEY and CDR2 SMNVEV (reference sequence). The CDR3 bases are TGTGCCAGCACCAGGTCCGGGACAGGGTTTTCCTACGAGCAGTACTTC. This sequence encodes CASTRSGTGFSYEQYF.

J is TRBJ1-1 and V is TRBV6-5; D possibly corresponds to TRBD1 (5 bases). CDR1 MNHEY and CDR2 SVGAGI come from the germline V gene. With 0 bases removed from V and 5 bases from J, the gap between germline ends came to 10 bases. The CDR3 sequence is 14 residues long. This chain's CDR3 is CASSYSGVRTEAFF. The CDR3 DNA follows: TGTGCCAGCAGTTACTCAGGGGTGAGGACTGAAGCTTTCTTT.

This chain joins TRBV27 and TRBJ1-3; no reliable D call. This CDR3 comprises 15 residues. Germline V CDR1 and CDR2: MNHEY, SMNVEV (reference sequence). Trimming left V 0 bases short and J 0 bases short, with 6 bases between. The CDR3 DNA sequence: TGTGCCAGCAGTTTATCGGTGTCCTCTGGAAACACCATATATTTT. This translates into CASSLSVSSGNTIYF.

The rearrangement joins TRBV6-2 or TRBV6-3 to TRBJ2-4; 9 nucleotides agree with TRBD2. After removal of 4 bases from V and 0 bases from J, the junction contained 7 bases not matched to a gene. The V gene's germline CDR1 is MNHEY and CDR2 SVGEGT. CDR3 length: 17 residues. The CDR3 loop is CASSSPSGELAKNIQYF. The DNA of the CDR3 is TGTGCCAGCAGTTCCCCTAGCGGGGAGTTAGCCAAAAACATTCAGTACTTC.

This clone showed up just once. The genes are TRBV5-6 and TRBJ2-5, with TRBD2 matching over 7 bases. Germline V gene lookup returns CDR1 SGHDT and CDR2 YYEEEE. This CDR3 has 17 residues. V gave up 4 bases and J gave up 7 bases; unmatched junction bases: 19. The CDR3 nucleotides read TGTGCCAGCAGCGACATCCGGGCTCCGGAGCCGGGGGGGACCCAGTACTTC. Protein: CASSDIRAPEPGGTQYF.

On this clone: A far more abundant clone sits one base away, making this likely a read error. This specimen includes other DNA sequences encoding the same CDR3. V is TRBV27 and J is TRBJ2-2; no clear D. The CDR3 has 12 residues. Trimming took off 6 bases at V and 2 bases at J, with 4 bases between the two ends. Germline V gene sequence: CDR1 MNHEY, CDR2 SMNVEV (reference sequence). The CDR3 here is CASSFNTGELFF. Written as DNA, the CDR3 is TGTGCCAGCAGCTTTAACACCGGGGAGCTGTTTTTT.

J is TRBJ1-6 and V is TRBV27, with 7 positions matching TRBD1. The CDR3 is made up of 15 amino acids. J gave up 4 bases and V 5 bases, and 5 bases lay outside the gene matches. Germline CDR1 is MNHEY and CDR2 is SMNVEV (reference sequence). CDR3 sequence: CASSTGTDYNSPLHF. The CDR3 DNA follows: TGTGCCAGCAGTACCGGGACAGATTATAATTCACCCCTCCACTTT.

The chain uses TRBV5-6 and TRBJ2-1; D is uncertain. Germline V lookup: CDR1 SGHDT, CDR2 YYEEEE. Trimming took off 1 base at V and 6 bases at J, with 14 bases between the two ends. The CDR3 length is 15 residues. This chain's CDR3 is CASSLLISNFNEQFF. DNA of the CDR3: TGTGCCAGCAGCTTGTTGATTTCTAATTTCAATGAGCAGTTCTTC.

J is TRBJ2-2 and V is TRBV19, with 7 nucleotides matching TRBD2. This CDR3 contains 16 residues. Looked up from germline, CDR1 is LNHDA and CDR2 is SQIVND (reference sequence). V was clipped by 7 bases and J by 0 bases; unmatched bases: 8. This CDR3 is CASKWGRDPNTGELFF. Here the CDR3 DNA reads TGTGCCAGTAAATGGGGGAGGGACCCGAACACCGGGGAGCTGTTTTTT.

The DNA for the CDR3 is TGTGCCAGCAGCTTAGATCTTGTGGTGAACACTGAAGCTTTCTTT. It codes for CASSLDLVVNTEAFF. V usage is TRBV11-2 and J usage is TRBJ1-1; D is undetermined. Trimming left V 0 bases short and J 0 bases short, with 8 bases between. This CDR3 region has 15 residues. Looked up from germline, CDR1 is SGHAT and CDR2 is FQNNGV.

Many counts were recorded for this clone. This chain connects TRBV7-2 to TRBJ2-3; 8 bases agree with TRBD2. CDR3 length: 17 residues. V gave up 7 bases and J gave up 5 bases; unmatched junction bases: 17. Per germline, CDR1 SGHTA and CDR2 FQGNSA. CDR3 loop: CASTAFPGGAGLDTQYF. For the CDR3, the DNA is TGTGCCAGCACCGCCTTCCCGGGGGGGGCCGGTTTAGATACGCAGTATTTT.

This chain links TRBV4-3 with TRBJ2-7; 9 bases line up with TRBD1. The CDR3 has 16 amino acids. CDR1 is LGHNA and CDR2 is YSLEER in the germline V gene. V gave up 2 bases and J gave up 3 bases; unmatched junction bases: 8. The DNA of the CDR3 is TGCGCCAGCAGCCAAACCGGGACAGGGTATTTCTACGAGCAGTACTTC. This gives the protein CASSQTGTGYFYEQYF.

This chain connects TRBV6-2 or TRBV6-3 to TRBJ2-7; D perhaps matches TRBD1 (6 bases). Germline V lookup: CDR1 MNHEY, CDR2 SVGEGT. The V end lost 6 bases, the J end lost 4 bases, and 10 bases lay between the germline ends. The CDR3 has 12 amino acids. CDR3 nucleotide sequence: TGTGCCAGCAGCCAGACAGGATACGAGCAGTACTTC. Translating gives CASSQTGYEQYF.

This clone was picked up a small number of times. The chain joins TRBV7-2 to TRBJ1-6, with no clear D. This CDR3 comprises 13 residues. Per the germline V gene, CDR1 is SGHTA and CDR2 is FQGNSA. With 2 bases removed from V and 9 bases from J, the gap between germline ends came to 8 bases. In nucleotides, the CDR3 is TGTGCCAGCAGCTTAATGATGGGTTCACCCCTCCACTTT. Translating gives CASSLMMGSPLHF.

The rearrangement uses TRBV18 and TRBJ2-7; 15 positions match TRBD2. This CDR3 comprises 16 residues. Germline V gene data show CDR1 as KGHSH and CDR2 as LQKENI. V dropped 5 bases and J dropped 5; count of bases not matched to a gene: 7. The chain's CDR3 is CASSYRTSGRANEQYF. The CDR3 DNA follows: TGTGCCAGCTCATATCGGACTAGCGGGAGGGCCAACGAGCAGTACTTC.

The rearrangement joins TRBV4-1 to TRBJ2-7; D call uncertain. Trimming pared 1 base from V and 3 bases from J, leaving 13 bases between. This CDR3 has 15 amino acids. Germline loops: CDR1 MGHRA, CDR2 YSYEKL. The CDR3 DNA reads TGCGCCAGCAGCCAAGTATCTGGCGGCTACTACGAGCAGTACTTC. This translates into CASSQVSGGYYEQYF.

The genes are TRBV10-3 and TRBJ1-4; D remains ambiguous. CDR1 and CDR2 from the germline V gene are ENHRY and SYGVKD. The V gene lost 5 bases and the J gene lost 5 bases, with 9 bases spanning the gap. CDR3 length: 13 amino acids. The CDR3 reads CAISLSENEKLFF. The CDR3 nucleotides are TGTGCCATCAGTCTCTCGGAAAATGAAAAACTGTTTTTT.

This clone was detected only once. This chain joins TRBV28 and TRBJ2-2; maybe TRBD1 (6 bases). Germline loops: CDR1 MDHEN, CDR2 SYDVKM. V lost 8 bases and J lost 1, with 8 bases in between. The CDR3 contains 13 residues. The CDR3 sequence: CASQGQNTGELFF. The DNA of the CDR3 is TGTGCCAGCCAGGGGCAGAACACCGGGGAGCTGTTTTTT.

The rearrangement uses TRBV11-2 and TRBJ2-3, with unresolved D. This CDR3 has 14 amino acids. Germline V lookup: CDR1 SGHAT, CDR2 FQNNGV. V lost 1 base and J lost 1, with 6 bases in between. The CDR3 region is CASSLAPRTDTQYF. The DNA for the CDR3 is TGTGCCAGCAGCTTAGCCCCCCGCACAGATACGCAGTATTTT.

The genes are TRBV5-8 and TRBJ2-7; the D call may be TRBD1 or TRBD2 (5 bases each). The germline gives CDR1 SGHTS, CDR2 YDEGEE. This CDR3 is 15 amino acids long. V lost 6 bases to trimming and J lost 0 bases, with 16 bases between them. CDR3: CASTRSGTHSYEQYF. CDR3 sequence (DNA): TGTGCCAGCACCAGATCCGGGACCCACTCCTACGAGCAGTACTTC.

The count of this clone is one. J is TRBJ1-5 and V is TRBV7-2, with D unresolved. Germline V lookup: CDR1 SGHTA, CDR2 FQGNSA. Trimming removed 1 base at V and 0 bases at J, with 10 bases between. This CDR3 has 16 residues. The DNA for the CDR3 is TGTGCCAGCAGCTTAGAGGGCGACTATAGCAATCAGCCCCAGCATTTT. Its protein product is CASSLEGDYSNQPQHF.

V gene TRBV9 combines with J gene TRBJ2-5; D is perhaps TRBD1 or TRBD2 (5 bases each). CDR1 and CDR2 from the germline V gene are SGDLS and YYNGEE. V was pared by 3 bases and J by 9 bases, with 9 bases between. This CDR3 contains 11 residues. This CDR3 reads CASSARGAQYF. The CDR3 DNA reads as TGTGCCAGCAGCGCCAGAGGGGCCCAGTACTTC. The full variable domain, its missing parts supplied by reference TRBV9 and TRBJ2-5, is DSGVTQTPKHLITATGQRVTLRCSPRSGDLSVYWYQQSLDQGLQFLIQYYNGEERAKGNILERFSAQQFPDLHSELNLSSLELGDSALYFCASSARGAQYFGPGTRLLVL.

This chain joins TRBV2 and TRBJ2-5; D might be TRBD2 (6 bases). V was clipped by 2 bases and J by 2 bases, with 18 bases between them. This CDR3 is 17 amino acids long. CDR1 is SNHLY and CDR2 is FYNNEI in the germline V gene. CDR3 in amino acids: CASSERVGGVSQETQYF. The CDR3 DNA reads as TGTGCCAGCAGTGAACGGGTTGGCGGGGTTTCGCAAGAGACCCAGTACTTC.

A remark on this clone: This same CDR3 is encoded by further DNA sequences in the sample. The rearrangement joins TRBV5-1 to TRBJ1-4; 9 bases are shared with TRBD1. CDR3 size: 13 residues. The germline CDR1 and CDR2 sequences are SGHRS and YFSETQ. Trimming cost V 4 bases and J 6 bases; bases outside gene matches: 1. The CDR3 nucleotides are TGCGCCAGCAGCCGGGACAGGGATGAAAAACTGTTTTTT. Translated, it gives CASSRDRDEKLFF.

The rearrangement uses TRBV27 and TRBJ2-7, with 7 positions matching TRBD1. V was pared by 4 bases and J by 2 bases, with 8 bases of the junction left unmatched. The CDR3 extends over 15 amino acids. CDR1 is MNHEY, CDR2 SMNVEV, per germline (reference sequence). This chain's CDR3 is CASSSSRDRPYEQYF. The CDR3 DNA reads TGTGCCAGCAGTTCTAGCCGGGACAGACCCTACGAGCAGTACTTC.

The chain joins TRBV5-1 to TRBJ2-3; TRBD2 matches 8 bases. Trimming removed 3 bases from V and 3 bases from J; junction bases left unmatched: 6. The CDR3 spans 15 residues. Germline CDR1 and CDR2: SGHRS and YFSETQ. CDR3 in DNA: TGCGCCAGCAGCTCGCCGGGACTAGTAACAGATACGCAGTATTTT. It codes for CASSSPGLVTDTQYF.

This chain uses TRBV10-1 with TRBJ2-1, with 8 bases lining up with TRBD2. Trimming removed 3 bases from V and 2 bases from J; junction bases left unmatched: 9. The CDR3 spans 17 residues. Germline loops: CDR1 WNHNN, CDR2 SYGVQD (reference sequence). CDR3 DNA sequence: TGCGCCAGCAGTGATCTTCCTGCGGGGGGCCCCTACAATGAGCAGTTCTTC. Translating it yields CASSDLPAGGPYNEQFF.

The chain combines TRBV6-5 with TRBJ2-2; possibly TRBD2 for D (5 bases). The V gene lost 7 bases and the J gene lost 6 bases, with 6 bases spanning the gap. Per the germline V gene, CDR1 is MNHEY and CDR2 is SVGAGI. The CDR3 is made up of 11 amino acids. The DNA of the CDR3 is TGTGCCAGCACCGGGGCCGGGGAGCTGTTTTTT. This encodes CASTGAGELFF.

V and J are TRBV30 and TRBJ1-1; 10 bases align to TRBD1. This CDR3 has 15 amino acids. The V gene's germline CDR1 is GTSNPN and CDR2 SVGIG (reference sequence). Unmatched junction bases numbered 6, after V lost 0 bases and J lost 5 bases. This CDR3 reads CAWSVPTGGPTEAFF. The DNA for the CDR3 is TGTGCCTGGAGTGTACCGACAGGGGGCCCTACTGAAGCTTTCTTT.

This sequence joins TRBV5-1 and TRBJ1-2, with unresolved D. Germline V lookup: CDR1 SGHRS, CDR2 YFSETQ. Trimming removed 2 bases at V and 0 bases at J, with 8 bases between. The CDR3 totals 14 residues. In DNA, the CDR3 is TGCGCCAGCAGCTTCAACCCGGCTAACTATGGCTACACCTTC. It encodes CASSFNPANYGYTF.

This clone occurred once. A single base separates this from a much larger clone, so it may be a read error. The CDR3 coding sequence is TGTGCCAGTAGGGGGATGAACACTGAAGCTTTCTTT. This encodes CASRGMNTEAFF. The chain has TRBV10-3 and TRBJ1-1; D perhaps matches TRBD1 (6 bases). V was trimmed by 10 bases and J by 0 bases, leaving 9 bases between them. Germline CDR1 is ENHRY and CDR2 is SYGVKD. The CDR3 is 12 amino acids.

The chain carries TRBV6-1 and TRBJ1-6; D possibly corresponds to TRBD1 (6 bases). The CDR3 extends over 15 amino acids. Germline CDR1 is MNHNS and CDR2 is SASEGT. Trimming cost V 3 bases and J 10 bases, with 16 bases left between them. Here the CDR3 reads CASSEGGGGLSPLHF. DNA of the CDR3: TGTGCCAGCAGTGAGGGGGGCGGAGGGTTATCACCCCTCCACTTT.